This T cell receptor (beta chain) was retrieved from a study of beta chain features in type 1 diabetes. Study-wide results and caveats: Among all four CD4+ subsets, Type 1 diabetes patients had TCRB CDR3s that were moderately but significantly shorter.

Every isolated RNA sample was fully reverse transcribed, so sequencing captured expressed TCRB transcripts. The protocol was immunoSEQ multiplex PCR, while the TCRdb copy is restricted to in-frame clones and leaves out a portion. The sample records around 130,000 clones, roughly 10% being singletons. Per the germline V gene, CDR1 is SNHLY and CDR2 is FYNNEI. V gave up 6 bases and J gave up 5 bases, with 16 bases separating them. The CDR3 is 15 amino acids. This clone was counted only a few times. Antigen: not known. The gene calls are TRBV2 and TRBJ2-2; possible D gene TRBD2, 7 bases. Sequencing used central memory CD4+ T cells from blood. The sequence was obtained from a man aged 25-45 years with type 1 diabetes. The chain's CDR3 is CASRGGGAGTGELFF. The CDR3 DNA reads as TGTGCCAGCAGGGGTGGGGGGGCCGGGACCGGGGAGCTGTTTTTT.